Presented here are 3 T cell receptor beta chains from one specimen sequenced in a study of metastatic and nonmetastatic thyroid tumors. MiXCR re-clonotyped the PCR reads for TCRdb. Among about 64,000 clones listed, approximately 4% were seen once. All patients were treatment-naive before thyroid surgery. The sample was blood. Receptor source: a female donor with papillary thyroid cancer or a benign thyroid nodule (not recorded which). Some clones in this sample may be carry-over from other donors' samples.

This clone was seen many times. The CDR3, as DNA: TGCGCCAGCAGCCAAGATCCGTGGGAGGGCCTCTACGAGCAGTACTTC. Translating it yields CASSQDPWEGLYEQYF. The gene calls are TRBV4-1 and TRBJ2-7; 7 bases line up with TRBD2. V lost 0 bases and J lost 3; bases outside the gene matches: 8. Germline V CDR1 and CDR2: MGHRA, YSYEKL. The CDR3 extends over 16 amino acids.

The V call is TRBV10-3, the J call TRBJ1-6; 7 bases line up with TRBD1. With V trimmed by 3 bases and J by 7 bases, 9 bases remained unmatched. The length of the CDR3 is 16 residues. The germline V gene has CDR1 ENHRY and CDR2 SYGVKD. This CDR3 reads CAISDPKTGSNSPLHF. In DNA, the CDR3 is TGTGCCATCAGTGACCCAAAGACAGGGAGCAATTCACCCCTCCACTTT.

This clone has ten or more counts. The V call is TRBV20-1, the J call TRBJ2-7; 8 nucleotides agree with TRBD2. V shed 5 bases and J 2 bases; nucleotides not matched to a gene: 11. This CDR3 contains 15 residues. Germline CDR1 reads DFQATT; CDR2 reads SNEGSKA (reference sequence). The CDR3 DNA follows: TGCAGTGCTTACCAGACTAGCGCCCCCCCCTACGAGCAGTACTTC. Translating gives CSAYQTSAPPYEQYF.